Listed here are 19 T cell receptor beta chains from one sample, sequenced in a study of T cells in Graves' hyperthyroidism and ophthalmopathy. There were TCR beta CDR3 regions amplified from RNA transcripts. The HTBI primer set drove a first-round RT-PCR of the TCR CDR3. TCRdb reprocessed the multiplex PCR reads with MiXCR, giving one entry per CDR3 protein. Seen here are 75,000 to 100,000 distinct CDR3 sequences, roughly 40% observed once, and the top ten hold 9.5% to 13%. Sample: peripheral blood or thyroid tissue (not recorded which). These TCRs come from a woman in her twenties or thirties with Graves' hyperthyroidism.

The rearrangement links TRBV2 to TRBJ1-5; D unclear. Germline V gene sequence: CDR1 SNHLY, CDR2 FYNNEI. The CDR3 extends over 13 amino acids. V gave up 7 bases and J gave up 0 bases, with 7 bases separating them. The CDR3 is CASNGDSNQPQHF. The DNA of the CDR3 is TGTGCCAGCAACGGAGATAGCAATCAGCCCCAGCATTTT.

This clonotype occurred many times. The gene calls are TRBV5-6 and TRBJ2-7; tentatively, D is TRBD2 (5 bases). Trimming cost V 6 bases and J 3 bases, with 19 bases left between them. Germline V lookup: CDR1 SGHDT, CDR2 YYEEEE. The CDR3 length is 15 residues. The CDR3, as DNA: TGTGCCAGCACCTACGGAGTAGCGCGAGACTACGAGCAGTACTTC. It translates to CASTYGVARDYEQYF. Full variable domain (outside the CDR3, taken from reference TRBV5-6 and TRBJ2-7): DAGVTQSPTHLIKTRGQQVTLRCSPKSGHDTVSWYQQALGQGPQFIFQYYEEEERQRGNFPDRFSGHQFPNYSSELNVNALLLGDSALYLCASTYGVARDYEQYFGPGTRLTVT.

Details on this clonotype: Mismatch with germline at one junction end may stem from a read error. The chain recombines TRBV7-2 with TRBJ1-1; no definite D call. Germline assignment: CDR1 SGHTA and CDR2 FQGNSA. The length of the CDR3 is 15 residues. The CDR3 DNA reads TGTGCCATCAGCTCACGGAACGCTCCGGACACTGAAGCTTTCTTT. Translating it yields CAISSRNAPDTEAFF.

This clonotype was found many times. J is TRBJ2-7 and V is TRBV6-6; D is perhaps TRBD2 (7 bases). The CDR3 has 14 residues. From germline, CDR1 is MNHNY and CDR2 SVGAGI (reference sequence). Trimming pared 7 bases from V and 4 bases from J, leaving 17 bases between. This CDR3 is CASNPLGGAYEQYF. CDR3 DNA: TGTGCCAGCAACCCCCTGGGGGGGGCGTACGAGCAGTACTTC.

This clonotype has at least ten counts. CDR3 in amino acids: CASSPPGRGHTSWQYF. CDR3 bases: TGTGCCAGCAGCCCCCCGGGGAGGGGGCACACCAGTTGGCAGTATTTT. V usage is TRBV7-9 and J usage is TRBJ2-3, with D perhaps matching TRBD1 or TRBD2 (7 bases each). Trimming removed 5 bases from V and 11 bases from J, with 26 bases in between. Germline CDR1 SEHNR, CDR2 FQNEAQ (reference sequence). This CDR3 spans 16 amino acids.

The CDR3 spells CASSTNSGANVLTF. The CDR3 DNA is TGTGCCAGCAGTACCAACTCTGGGGCCAACGTCCTGACTTTC. The chain employs TRBV12-3 or TRBV12-4 and TRBJ2-6; no reliable D call. V gave up 5 bases and J gave up 0 bases, with 5 bases separating them. CDR3 length: 14 amino acids.

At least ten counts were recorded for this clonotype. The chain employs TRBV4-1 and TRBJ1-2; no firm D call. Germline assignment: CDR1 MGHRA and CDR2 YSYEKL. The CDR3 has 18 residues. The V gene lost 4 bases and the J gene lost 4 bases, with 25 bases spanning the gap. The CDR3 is CASSPREGAAAVSYGYTF. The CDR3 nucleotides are TGCGCCAGCAGCCCCCGGGAGGGCGCGGCTGCCGTGAGCTATGGCTACACCTTC.

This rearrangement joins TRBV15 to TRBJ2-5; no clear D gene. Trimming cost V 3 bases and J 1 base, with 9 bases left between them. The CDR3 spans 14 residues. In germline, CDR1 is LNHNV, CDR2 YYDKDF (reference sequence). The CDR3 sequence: CATSSLGIQETQYF. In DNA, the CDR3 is TGTGCCACCAGCAGCTTGGGGATCCAAGAGACCCAGTACTTC.

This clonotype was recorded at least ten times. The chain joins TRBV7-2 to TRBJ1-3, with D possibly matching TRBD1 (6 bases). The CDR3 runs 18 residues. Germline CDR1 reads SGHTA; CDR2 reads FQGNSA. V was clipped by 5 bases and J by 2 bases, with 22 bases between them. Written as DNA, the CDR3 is TGTGCCAGCAGCCCTGGGACAATTTATCAGACGGCTGGAAACACCATATATTTT. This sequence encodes CASSPGTIYQTAGNTIYF.

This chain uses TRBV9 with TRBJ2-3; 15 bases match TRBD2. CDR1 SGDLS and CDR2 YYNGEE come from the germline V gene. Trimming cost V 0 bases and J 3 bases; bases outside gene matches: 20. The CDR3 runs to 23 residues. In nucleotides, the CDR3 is TGTGCCAGCAGCGTAGAGGGACAGCACCCATGGACTAGCGGGAGGGCCGCGACAGATACGCAGTATTTT. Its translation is CASSVEGQHPWTSGRAATDTQYF.

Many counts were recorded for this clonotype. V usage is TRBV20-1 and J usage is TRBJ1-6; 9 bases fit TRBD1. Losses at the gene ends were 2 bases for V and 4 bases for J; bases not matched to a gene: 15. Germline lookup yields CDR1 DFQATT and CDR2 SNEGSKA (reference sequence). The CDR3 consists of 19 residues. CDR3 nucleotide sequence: TGCAGTGCTAGAACTGCCGGGACAGGGATTAGGCTGTATAATTCACCCCTCCACTTT. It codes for CSARTAGTGIRLYNSPLHF.

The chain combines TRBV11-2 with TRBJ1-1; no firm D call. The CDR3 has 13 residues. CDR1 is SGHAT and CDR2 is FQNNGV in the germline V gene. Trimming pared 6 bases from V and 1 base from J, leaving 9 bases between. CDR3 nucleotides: TGTGCCAGCAGTTTATTTGGGAACACTGAAGCTTTCTTT. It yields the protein CASSLFGNTEAFF. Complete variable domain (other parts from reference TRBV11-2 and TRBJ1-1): EAGVAQSPRYKIIEKRQSVAFWCNPISGHATLYWYQQILGQGPKLLIQFQNNGVVDDSQLPKDRFSAERLKGVDSTLKIQPAKLEDSAVYLCASSLFGNTEAFFGQGTRLTVV.

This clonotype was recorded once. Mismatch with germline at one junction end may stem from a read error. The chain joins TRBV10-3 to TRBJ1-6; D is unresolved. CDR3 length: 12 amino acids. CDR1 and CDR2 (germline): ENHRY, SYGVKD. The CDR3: CVIREGNSSLHF. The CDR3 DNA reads TGTGTCATCAGAGAGGGAAATTCATCCCTCCACTTT.

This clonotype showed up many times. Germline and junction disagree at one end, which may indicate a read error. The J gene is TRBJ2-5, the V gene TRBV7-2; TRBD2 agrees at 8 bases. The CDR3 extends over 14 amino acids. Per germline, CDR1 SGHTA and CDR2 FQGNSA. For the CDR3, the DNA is TGTGCCGGCAGTACATATAGCGGGGAAGAGACCCAGTACTTC. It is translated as CAGSTYSGEETQYF.

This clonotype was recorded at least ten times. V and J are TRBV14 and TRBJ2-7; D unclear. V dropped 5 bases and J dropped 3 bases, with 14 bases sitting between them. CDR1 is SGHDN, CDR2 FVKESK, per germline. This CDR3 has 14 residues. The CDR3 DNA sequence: TGTGCCAGCAGCAGACGCGGTGATGGCTACGAGCAGTACTTC. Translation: CASSRRGDGYEQYF.

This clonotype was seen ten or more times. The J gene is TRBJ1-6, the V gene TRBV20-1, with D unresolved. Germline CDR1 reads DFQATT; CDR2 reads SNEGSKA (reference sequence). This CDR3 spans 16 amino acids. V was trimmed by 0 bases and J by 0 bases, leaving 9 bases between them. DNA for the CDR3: TGCAGTGCTAGAGAGGGCGGAAGCTCCTATAATTCACCCCTCCACTTT. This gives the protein CSAREGGSSYNSPLHF.

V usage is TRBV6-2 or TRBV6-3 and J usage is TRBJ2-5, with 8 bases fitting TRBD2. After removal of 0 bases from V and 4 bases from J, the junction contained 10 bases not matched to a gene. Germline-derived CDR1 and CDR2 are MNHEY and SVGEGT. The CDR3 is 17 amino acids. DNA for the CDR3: TGTGCCAGCAGTTACTCGGGTACGGGGACTAGATCAGAGACCCAGTACTTC. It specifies CASSYSGTGTRSETQYF.

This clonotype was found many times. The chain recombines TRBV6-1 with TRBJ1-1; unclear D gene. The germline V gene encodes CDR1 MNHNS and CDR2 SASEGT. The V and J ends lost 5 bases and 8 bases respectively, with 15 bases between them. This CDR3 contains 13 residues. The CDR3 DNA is TGTGCCAGCAGTAAGGAGGGAAACATGGAAGCTTTCTTT. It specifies CASSKEGNMEAFF.

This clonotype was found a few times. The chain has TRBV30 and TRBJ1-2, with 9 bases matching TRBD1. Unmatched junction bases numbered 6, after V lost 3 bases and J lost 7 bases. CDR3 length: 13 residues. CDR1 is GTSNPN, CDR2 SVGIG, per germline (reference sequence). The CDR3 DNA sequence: TGTGCCTGGAGGGGGGGACAGGGTAGTGGCTACACCTTC. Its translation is CAWRGGQGSGYTF.